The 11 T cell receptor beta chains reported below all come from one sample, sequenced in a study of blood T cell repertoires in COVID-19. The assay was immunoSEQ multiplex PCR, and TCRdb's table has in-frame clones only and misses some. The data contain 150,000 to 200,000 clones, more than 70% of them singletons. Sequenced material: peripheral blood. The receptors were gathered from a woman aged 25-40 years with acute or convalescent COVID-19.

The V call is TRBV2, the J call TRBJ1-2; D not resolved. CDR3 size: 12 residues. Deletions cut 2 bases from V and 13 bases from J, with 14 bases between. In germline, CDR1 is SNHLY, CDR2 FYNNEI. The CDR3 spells CASSENLDGSTF. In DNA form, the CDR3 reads TGTGCCAGCAGTGAAAATCTAGACGGTTCCACCTTC. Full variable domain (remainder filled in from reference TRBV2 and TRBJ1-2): EPEVTQTPSHQVTQMGQEVILRCVPISNHLYFYWYRQILGQKVEFLVSFYNNEISEKSEIFDDQFSVERPDGSNFTLKIRSTKLEDSAMYFCASSENLDGSTFGSGTRLTVV.

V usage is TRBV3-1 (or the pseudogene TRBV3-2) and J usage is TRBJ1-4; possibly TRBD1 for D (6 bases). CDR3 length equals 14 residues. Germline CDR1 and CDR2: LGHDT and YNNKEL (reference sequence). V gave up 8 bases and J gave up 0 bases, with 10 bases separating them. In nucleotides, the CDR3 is TGTGCCAGCGGATACAGGGCAACTAATGAAAAACTGTTTTTT. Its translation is CASGYRATNEKLFF.

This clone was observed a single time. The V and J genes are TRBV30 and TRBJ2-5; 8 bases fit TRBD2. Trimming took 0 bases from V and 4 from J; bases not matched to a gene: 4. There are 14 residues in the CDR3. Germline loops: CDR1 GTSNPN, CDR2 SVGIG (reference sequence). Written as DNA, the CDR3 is TGTGCCTGGAGTGTGGGCCTAGCGGGAGAGACCCAGTACTTC. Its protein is CAWSVGLAGETQYF.

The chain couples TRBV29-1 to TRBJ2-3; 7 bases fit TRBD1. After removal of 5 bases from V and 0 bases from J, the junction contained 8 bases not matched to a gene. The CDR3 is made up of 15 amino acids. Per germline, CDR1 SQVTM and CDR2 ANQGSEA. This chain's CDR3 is CSVTQGSGSTDTQYF. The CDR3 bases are TGCAGCGTTACACAGGGGTCGGGAAGCACAGATACGCAGTATTTT.

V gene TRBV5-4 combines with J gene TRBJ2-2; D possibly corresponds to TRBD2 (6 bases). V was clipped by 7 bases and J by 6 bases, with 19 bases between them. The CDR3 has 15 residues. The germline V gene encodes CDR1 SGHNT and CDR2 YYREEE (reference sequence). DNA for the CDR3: TGTGCCAGCTCCCTTAGCGGAGTAGGGCCCGGGGAGCTGTTTTTT. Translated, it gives CASSLSGVGPGELFF. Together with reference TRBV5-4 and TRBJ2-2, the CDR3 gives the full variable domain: ETGVTQSPTHLIKTRGQQVTLRCSSQSGHNTVSWYQQALGQGPQFIFQYYREEENGRGNFPPRFSGLQFPNYSSELNVNALELDDSALYLCASSLSGVGPGELFFGEGSRLTVL.

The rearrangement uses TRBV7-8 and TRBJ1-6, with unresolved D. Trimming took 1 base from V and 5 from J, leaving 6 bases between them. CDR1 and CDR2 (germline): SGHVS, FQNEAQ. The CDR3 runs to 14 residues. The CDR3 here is CASSLVVDNSPLHF. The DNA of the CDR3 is TGTGCCAGCAGCTTAGTAGTAGATAATTCACCCCTCCACTTT.

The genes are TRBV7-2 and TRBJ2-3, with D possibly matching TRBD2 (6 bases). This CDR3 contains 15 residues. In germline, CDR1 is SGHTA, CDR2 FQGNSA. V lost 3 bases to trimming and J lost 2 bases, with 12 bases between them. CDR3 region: CASSFTSGVTDTQYF. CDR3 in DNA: TGTGCCAGCAGCTTTACCTCGGGAGTCACAGATACGCAGTATTTT.

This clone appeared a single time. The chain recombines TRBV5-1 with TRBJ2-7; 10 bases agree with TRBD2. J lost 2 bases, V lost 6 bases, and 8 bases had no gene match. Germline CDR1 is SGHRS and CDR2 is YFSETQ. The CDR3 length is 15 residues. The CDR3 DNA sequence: TGCGCCAGCAAAGGAACTAGCGGGGCTACCTACGAGCAGTACTTC. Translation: CASKGTSGATYEQYF.

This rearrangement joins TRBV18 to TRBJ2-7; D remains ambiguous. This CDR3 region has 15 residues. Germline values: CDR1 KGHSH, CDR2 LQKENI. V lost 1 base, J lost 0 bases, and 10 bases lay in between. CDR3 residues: CASSPQRLSSYEQYF. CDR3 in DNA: TGTGCCAGCTCACCACAGCGACTGAGCTCCTACGAGCAGTACTTC.

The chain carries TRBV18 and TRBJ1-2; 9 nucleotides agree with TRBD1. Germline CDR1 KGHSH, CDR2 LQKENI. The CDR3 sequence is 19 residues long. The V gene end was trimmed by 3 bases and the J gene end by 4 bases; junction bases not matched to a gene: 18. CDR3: CASSPGSRDRVISIYGYTF. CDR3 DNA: TGTGCCAGCTCACCCGGGAGCCGGGACAGGGTTATATCCATCTATGGCTACACCTTC.

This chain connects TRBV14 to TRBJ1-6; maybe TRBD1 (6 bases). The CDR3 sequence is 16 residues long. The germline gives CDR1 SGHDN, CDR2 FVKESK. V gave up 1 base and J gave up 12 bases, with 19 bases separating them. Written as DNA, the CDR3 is TGTGCCAGCAGCCAAGGGGACACCCTTTTTTCCGGACCCCTCCACTTT. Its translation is CASSQGDTLFSGPLHF.